These 23 T cell receptor beta chains were all obtained from the same sample, sequenced in a study of STAT3 mutations in large granular lymphocyte leukemia. The repertoire was sequenced with immunoSEQ multiplex PCR; TCRdb's copy has only in-frame clones and lacks some. The repertoire holds tens of thousands of clones, about 90% seen once, with approximately 11% in the top ten. These receptors' targets are unknown. Study findings and constraints: In T-cell large granular lymphocyte leukemia, about half of patients showed multiple immunodominant subclonotypes.

Material: peripheral blood mononuclear cells. The receptors shown here come from a man aged 60 to 69 with T-cell large granular lymphocyte leukemia. Some clones in this sample may be carry-over from other donors' samples.

In this sample, this clone turned up once. V gene TRBV7-9 combines with J gene TRBJ2-7, with TRBD2 matching 7 bases. V lost 3 bases, J lost 0 bases, and 5 bases stayed unmatched. Germline CDR1 and CDR2: SEHNR and FQNEAQ (reference sequence). There are 15 residues in the CDR3. This chain's CDR3 is CASSFSGLTSYEQYF. The CDR3 bases are TGTGCCAGCAGCTTTAGCGGGCTCACCTCCTACGAGCAGTACTTC.

The CDR3 nucleotides are TGTGCCAGCACACCGGGACAGGGGAACTATGGCTACACCTTC. This translates into CASTPGQGNYGYTF. This rearrangement joins TRBV2 to TRBJ1-2; 10 bases match TRBD1. Germline CDR1 reads SNHLY; CDR2 reads FYNNEI. This CDR3 has 14 amino acids. V lost 7 bases to trimming and J lost 2 bases; unmatched junction nucleotides: 4.

The rearrangement uses TRBV2 and TRBJ1-1, with unresolved D. Trimming cost V 10 bases and J 3 bases, with 15 bases left between them. Germline V gives CDR1 SNHLY, CDR2 FYNNEI. CDR3 length: 13 residues. The CDR3 nucleotides are TGTGCCACCCTTCGAGGTCGCGACACTGAAGCTTTCTTT. It codes for CATLRGRDTEAFF. The complete variable domain, with remaining parts taken from reference TRBV2 and TRBJ1-1, reads EPEVTQTPSHQVTQMGQEVILRCVPISNHLYFYWYRQILGQKVEFLVSFYNNEISEKSEIFDDQFSVERPDGSNFTLKIRSTKLEDSAMYFCATLRGRDTEAFFGQGTRLTVV.

The J gene is TRBJ1-1, the V gene TRBV29-1; D is possibly TRBD1 (6 bases). The CDR3 consists of 13 residues. Germline CDR1 reads SQVTM; CDR2 reads ANQGSEA. V dropped 2 bases and J dropped 6 bases, with 13 bases sitting between them. As DNA, the CDR3 is TGCAGCGTTGAACAGGGGATTGTCTCTGAAGCTTTCTTT. Protein product: CSVEQGIVSEAFF.

The rearrangement uses TRBV25-1 and TRBJ2-7; 12 bases are a match to TRBD2. This CDR3 contains 16 residues. The V and J ends lost 4 bases and 1 base, in that order; junction bases with no gene match: 5. Germline V lookup: CDR1 MGHDK, CDR2 SYGVNS. In nucleotides, the CDR3 is TGTGCCAGCAGTGGCGGGACTAGCGGGTATTCCTACGAGCAGTACTTC. Protein: CASSGGTSGYSYEQYF.

This chain joins TRBV30 and TRBJ1-6; TRBD1 might be the D (5 bases). V shed 3 bases and J shed 7 bases, with 13 bases lying between them. The CDR3 contains 14 residues. Germline V lookup: CDR1 GTSNPN, CDR2 SVGIG (reference sequence). CDR3 bases: TGTGCCTGGAGCACCGACAGTCGGAATTCACCCCTCCACTTT. It specifies CAWSTDSRNSPLHF.

The chain uses TRBV5-1 and TRBJ2-4; D unresolved. Per the germline V gene, CDR1 is SGHRS and CDR2 is YFSETQ. Trimming stripped 0 bases from V and 2 bases from J, with 6 bases between. The CDR3 loop spans 14 amino acids. Here the CDR3 reads CASSLGGTKNIQYF. The CDR3 DNA sequence: TGCGCCAGCAGCTTGGGTGGGACCAAAAACATTCAGTACTTC.

This rearrangement joins TRBV14 to TRBJ2-7; possible D gene TRBD1, 5 bases. This CDR3 spans 13 amino acids. Germline V CDR1 and CDR2: SGHDN, FVKESK. The V end lost 3 bases, the J end lost 1 base, and 7 bases lay between the germline ends. This CDR3 is CASSHRDSYEQYF. The CDR3 DNA is TGTGCCAGCAGCCACAGGGATTCCTACGAGCAGTACTTC.

This chain joins TRBV5-1 and TRBJ2-5; D gene uncertain. The CDR3 runs 13 residues. Trimming left V 4 bases short and J 3 bases short, with 10 bases between. Per the germline V gene, CDR1 is SGHRS and CDR2 is YFSETQ. The CDR3 spells CASSLTVEETQYF. The CDR3 DNA reads TGCGCCAGCAGCCTGACCGTTGAAGAGACCCAGTACTTC.

The chain links TRBV29-1 to TRBJ2-7; 9 bases line up with TRBD2. The CDR3 is made up of 14 amino acids. CDR1 and CDR2 from the germline V gene are SQVTM and ANQGSEA. The trim removed 5 bases at V and 4 bases at J, leaving 9 bases unmatched. CDR3 in DNA: TGCAGCGTTCAGGCGGGACTAGCCCCTTACGAGCAGTACTTC. Translating it yields CSVQAGLAPYEQYF.

The CDR3 DNA reads as TGTGCCAGCAGCTTCTGGACTAGCGGGAGGTTCTCCTACGAGCAGTACTTC. It codes for CASSFWTSGRFSYEQYF. This chain joins TRBV7-9 and TRBJ2-7; 14 nucleotides match TRBD2. The CDR3 has 17 residues. V shed 3 bases and J 0 bases; nucleotides not matched to a gene: 4. Germline V gene lookup returns CDR1 SEHNR and CDR2 FQNEAQ (reference sequence). Full variable domain (rest looked up from reference TRBV7-9 and TRBJ2-7): DTGVSQNPRHKITKRGQNVTFRCDPISEHNRLYWYRQTLGQGPEFLTYFQNEAQLEKSRLLSDRFSAERPKGSFSTLEIQRTEQGDSAMYLCASSFWTSGRFSYEQYFGPGTRLTVT.

The chain uses TRBV5-1 and TRBJ2-7, with D unresolved. V gave up 4 bases and J gave up 5 bases, with 13 bases separating them. Germline CDR1 is SGHRS and CDR2 is YFSETQ. The CDR3 is 13 amino acids. Here the CDR3 reads CASSLAVGNEQYF. DNA of the CDR3: TGCGCCAGCAGCCTGGCCGTAGGCAACGAGCAGTACTTC. Full variable domain (missing parts from reference TRBV5-1 and TRBJ2-7): KAGVTQTPRYLIKTRGQQVTLSCSPISGHRSVSWYQQTPGQGLQFLFEYFSETQRNKGNFPGRFSGRQFSNSRSEMNVSTLELGDSALYLCASSLAVGNEQYFGPGTRLTVT.

This clone has only a few counts. Compared with germline, one end of the junction differs, possibly owing to a read error. J is TRBJ2-3 and V is TRBV10-3, with D perhaps matching TRBD1 (7 bases). CDR1 and CDR2 from the germline V gene are ENHRY and SYGVKD. CDR3 length: 15 residues. This CDR3 is CAIRAIQGGTDAQYF. In DNA, the CDR3 is TGTGCCATCAGGGCCATTCAGGGGGGCACAGATGCGCAGTATTTT.

This chain joins TRBV27 and TRBJ2-7; perhaps TRBD2 as D (5 bases). Trimming left V 6 bases short and J 7 bases short, with 16 bases between. This CDR3 is 13 amino acids long. CDR1 is MNHEY, CDR2 SMNVEV, per germline (reference sequence). CDR3 sequence reads: CASSQRPEGEQYF. The CDR3 DNA reads TGTGCCAGCAGCCAACGACCAGAGGGAGAGCAGTACTTC.

The chain has TRBV14 and TRBJ1-2; a weak D match, TRBD1 (6 bases). This CDR3 is built from 14 residues. The germline V gene has CDR1 SGHDN and CDR2 FVKESK. The V end lost 0 bases, the J end lost 5 bases, and 10 bases lay between the germline ends. The CDR3 here is CASSQDRGPYGYTF. For the CDR3, the DNA is TGTGCCAGCAGCCAAGACAGGGGACCATATGGCTACACCTTC.

V gene TRBV30 combines with J gene TRBJ1-1; D is uncertain. CDR3 length: 11 residues. The germline V and J ends were trimmed by 4 bases and 11 bases, with 14 bases remaining between them. Germline CDR1 is GTSNPN and CDR2 is SVGIG (reference sequence). CDR3 amino acids: CAWTRRSWAFF. CDR3 nucleotides: TGTGCCTGGACTAGGAGGAGCTGGGCTTTCTTT.

This rearrangement joins TRBV19 to TRBJ1-2, with D tentatively TRBD1 (6 bases). The germline gives CDR1 LNHDA, CDR2 SQIVND (reference sequence). V lost 4 bases, J lost 5 bases, and 17 bases lay in between. CDR3 length equals 15 residues. In DNA, the CDR3 is TGTGCCAGTAGTAGCCTCGACAGGCCAGGATATGGCTACACCTTC. Its translation: CASSSLDRPGYGYTF.

This chain links TRBV29-1 with TRBJ2-3, with D possibly matching TRBD2 (6 bases). CDR1 SQVTM and CDR2 ANQGSEA come from the germline V gene. There are 14 residues in the CDR3. Trimming took 5 bases from V and 2 from J, leaving 14 bases between them. The CDR3 nucleotides read TGCAGCGTTCCCCGGGACTCGCTCACAGATACGCAGTATTTT. Translated: CSVPRDSLTDTQYF.

This chain joins TRBV29-1 and TRBJ2-1, with D hard to call. Germline loops: CDR1 SQVTM, CDR2 ANQGSEA. This CDR3 is built from 12 residues. Between the trimmed V and J ends, which lost 4 bases and 6 bases, there was a span of 10 bases. DNA of the CDR3: TGCAGCGTTGCAGGACCCCCCAATGAGCAGTTCTTC. Translating it yields CSVAGPPNEQFF.

The V gene is TRBV10-2, the J gene TRBJ2-3; D gene uncertain. Germline CDR1 is WSHSY and CDR2 is SAAADI. V lost 6 bases and J 0 bases, leaving 13 bases between the germline ends. CDR3 length equals 15 residues. CDR3 sequence reads: CASRKWRSSTDTQYF. CDR3 bases: TGCGCCAGCAGAAAGTGGAGATCTAGCACAGATACGCAGTATTTT.

DNA of the CDR3: TGTGCCAGCAGTTTATCGCGACCCGGGACAGGGTCCTACGAGCAGTACTTC. Protein sequence: CASSLSRPGTGSYEQYF. V is TRBV27 and J is TRBJ2-7; 9 bases align to TRBD1. Germline CDR1 is MNHEY and CDR2 is SMNVEV (reference sequence). V lost 0 bases to trimming and J lost 1 base; unmatched junction nucleotides: 7. The CDR3 is 17 amino acids.

The rearrangement uses TRBV6-5 and TRBJ1-5, with D uncertain. Germline CDR1 reads MNHEY; CDR2 reads SVGAGI. This CDR3 region has 15 residues. Deletions cut 6 bases from V and 0 bases from J, with 12 bases between. The CDR3 DNA follows: TGTGCCAGCAGAAAGGGTGACCGTAGCAATCAGCCCCAGCATTTT. This encodes CASRKGDRSNQPQHF.

Here the CDR3 reads CSVEGLQVPSSYNEQFF. In DNA form, the CDR3 reads TGCAGCGTTGAAGGCCTACAGGTTCCAAGCTCCTACAATGAGCAGTTCTTC. The genes are TRBV29-1 and TRBJ2-1; possible D gene TRBD1, 5 bases. V was cut by 1 base and J by 0 bases, with 16 bases left in between. Germline V gene data show CDR1 as SQVTM and CDR2 as ANQGSEA. The CDR3 is 17 amino acids.